A single sample is the source of the 14 T cell receptor beta chains below, sequenced in a study of T cells after yellow fever vaccination. TCRdb reprocessed the 5' RACE reads with MiXCR, giving one entry per CDR3 protein. Of 350,000 or so distinct CDR3 sequences listed, 7% to 9% are singletons. The material sequenced was PBMCs, taken roughly 45 days after the first yellow fever vaccination. The receptors derive from a man younger than 35 who received the YFV17D yellow fever vaccine.

This clonotype showed up just a few times. This rearrangement joins TRBV4-3 to TRBJ2-2; TRBD1 aligns across 7 bases. Germline lookup yields CDR1 LGHNA and CDR2 YSLEER. V gave up 3 bases and J gave up 4 bases; unmatched junction bases: 5. CDR3 size: 15 residues. CDR3 coding DNA: TGCGCCAGCAGCCATCGGGACAGAATCACCGGGGAGCTGTTTTTT. It specifies CASSHRDRITGELFF.

This sequence joins TRBV7-9 and TRBJ1-2, with 7 nucleotides matching TRBD1. V gave up 5 bases and J gave up 4 bases; unmatched junction bases: 7. Germline CDR1 reads SEHNR; CDR2 reads FQNEAQ (reference sequence). The CDR3 sequence is 14 residues long. The CDR3 bases are TGTGCCAGCAGCCAAGCAGGGGGGAGCTATGGCTACACCTTC. Translation: CASSQAGGSYGYTF.

This clonotype was picked up many times. The chain employs TRBV6-2 or TRBV6-3 and TRBJ1-1; 7 positions agree with TRBD1. With V trimmed by 5 bases and J by 2 bases, 14 bases remained unmatched. The V gene's germline CDR1 is MNHEY and CDR2 SVGEGT. The CDR3 has 17 residues. The CDR3 coding sequence is TGTGCCAGCAGTATCCGACCACAGGGGTCTATTAACACTGAAGCTTTCTTT. The encoded protein is CASSIRPQGSINTEAFF.

This clonotype was picked up a small number of times. The chain links TRBV6-2 or TRBV6-3 to TRBJ2-1; a possible D gene is TRBD1 (6 bases). V lost 8 bases and J lost 6, with 17 bases in between. Germline V lookup: CDR1 MNHEY, CDR2 SVGEGT. The CDR3 length is 14 residues. The CDR3 sequence: CASLRWTDSNEQFF. The CDR3 coding sequence is TGTGCCAGCCTCAGGTGGACAGACAGCAATGAGCAGTTCTTC.

The chain has TRBV2 and TRBJ1-5; perhaps TRBD1 as D (5 bases). The CDR3 length is 14 residues. Germline lookup yields CDR1 SNHLY and CDR2 FYNNEI. The V and J ends lost 7 bases and 7 bases respectively, with 17 bases between them. The CDR3 is CASTRGGERQPQHF. CDR3 bases: TGTGCCAGCACCCGGGGGGGGGAACGGCAGCCCCAGCATTTT.

This clonotype was recorded many times. This chain joins TRBV12-3 or TRBV12-4 and TRBJ2-5; D is uncertain. Trimming removed 8 bases from V and 5 bases from J, with 9 bases in between. There are 11 residues in the CDR3. The CDR3 DNA follows: TGTGCCAGCGGAAATGGGGAGACCCAGTACTTC. Protein sequence: CASGNGETQYF.

This chain connects TRBV12-3 or TRBV12-4 to TRBJ2-4; tentative D call: TRBD1 (6 bases). V lost 3 bases and J 0 bases, leaving 15 bases between the germline ends. The CDR3 is 17 residues long. The chain's CDR3 is CASSLGHTFLAKNIQYF. CDR3 sequence (DNA): TGTGCCAGCAGTTTGGGACACACCTTTCTAGCCAAAAACATTCAGTACTTC.

This chain connects TRBV6-2 or TRBV6-3 to TRBJ2-2, with D perhaps matching TRBD1 (6 bases). Germline lookup yields CDR1 MNHEY and CDR2 SVGEGT. V lost 4 bases and J lost 4, with 7 bases in between. There are 13 residues in the CDR3. CDR3 protein: CASSWTVTGELFF. The DNA for the CDR3 is TGTGCCAGCAGTTGGACAGTCACCGGGGAGCTGTTTTTT.

This clonotype was detected a few times. V is TRBV3-1 and J is TRBJ1-6, with D tentatively TRBD1 (6 bases). The germline gives CDR1 LGHDT, CDR2 YNNKEL (reference sequence). Between the trimmed V and J ends, which lost 1 base and 4 bases, there was a span of 11 bases. CDR3 length: 16 amino acids. For the CDR3, the DNA is TGTGCCAGCAGCCAAGCCGATGGACAGTATAATTCACCCCTCCACTTT. Translating gives CASSQADGQYNSPLHF.

The rearrangement joins TRBV5-8 to TRBJ2-5, with 12 bases matching TRBD2. Germline V gene data show CDR1 as SGHTS and CDR2 as YDEGEE. The CDR3 is 14 amino acids. J lost 4 bases, V lost 3 bases, and 1 base had no gene match. The CDR3 sequence is CASSSSGGAETQYF. For the CDR3, the DNA is TGTGCCAGCAGCTCTAGCGGGGGGGCAGAGACCCAGTACTTC.

This clonotype was detected only a few times. The chain couples TRBV29-1 to TRBJ2-7; 7 bases map to TRBD2. Germline loops: CDR1 SQVTM, CDR2 ANQGSEA. The CDR3 is made up of 14 amino acids. The V gene end was trimmed by 5 bases and the J gene end by 0 bases; junction bases not matched to a gene: 7. CDR3 DNA: TGCAGCGTTCAGATCCCGGGGGGCTCCTACGAGCAGTACTTC. This gives the protein CSVQIPGGSYEQYF.

This clonotype was seen a few times. The V and J genes are TRBV7-9 and TRBJ1-6; D is ambiguous. Trimming left V 0 bases short and J 11 bases short, with 8 bases between. CDR3 length: 13 amino acids. Per germline, CDR1 SEHNR and CDR2 FQNEAQ (reference sequence). Here the CDR3 reads CASSLAPGAPLHF. As DNA, the CDR3 is TGTGCCAGCAGCTTAGCGCCAGGCGCACCCCTCCACTTT.

This clonotype was picked up a small number of times. V gene TRBV25-1 combines with J gene TRBJ1-1; weak D call: TRBD1 (6 bases). The germline V gene has CDR1 MGHDK and CDR2 SYGVNS. The ends were cut back, 10 bases at V and 0 bases at J, with 12 bases in the middle. The CDR3 totals 13 residues. The CDR3 is CANPDSVNTEAFF. CDR3 nucleotide sequence: TGTGCCAACCCGGACAGCGTGAACACTGAAGCTTTCTTT.

The chain employs TRBV10-3 and TRBJ2-1, with TRBD1 identical over 9 bases. V lost 6 bases to trimming and J lost 5 bases; unmatched junction nucleotides: 11. Germline CDR1 ENHRY, CDR2 SYGVKD. The CDR3 runs 16 residues. In DNA, the CDR3 is TGTGCCATCAGGTCCTTCGGGACAGGGTTCAACAATGAGCAGTTCTTC. This gives the protein CAIRSFGTGFNNEQFF.